The TCR beta chain under discussion was sequenced for a study of tumor-infiltrating lymphocytes in primary liver carcinoma. Overall study findings and caveats: Being bulk and unsorted, samples allowed no CD4+ and CD8+ repertoire comparison. Tumor region pairs shared more overlap than did tumor-adjacent and tumor-blood pairs.

As concerns this clonotype: The antigen remains unidentified.

Production of TCR beta cDNA used about 500 ng total RNA together with a constant-region primer. Three rounds of nested multiplex PCR with slightly modified ARM-PCR produced TCR beta libraries. It was with TRBV1-TRBV30 forward primers and a C-beta reverse primer that the first two PCR rounds were run, at around 10 cycles each. TCRdb re-called the multiplex PCR reads through MiXCR, storing one row per CDR3 protein. The table shows 300,000 to 350,000 distinct CDR3 sequences, with around three fifths occurring only once. V was cut by 0 bases and J by 4 bases, with 17 bases left in between. The CDR3 covers 17 residues. Alongside blood RNA obtained from unsorted whole blood, germline DNA was also extracted. There were only treatment-naive patients, all with chronic HBV infection.

The TCR was taken from a woman in her 30s with primary liver carcinoma and hepatitis B virus infection. The chain employs TRBV12-3 or TRBV12-4 and TRBJ2-3; a weak D match, TRBD2 (6 bases). Input material: peripheral blood. CDR3 sequence (DNA): TGTGCCAGCAGTTTAGCAATTCCGGGTCTAGCGCCAGATACGCAGTATTTT. Protein sequence: CASSLAIPGLAPDTQYF.